This TCR beta chain was documented in a study of T-cell reconstitution after alpha-beta-depleted transplantation in children. Study results and caveats: Alpha-beta T cells present about two months after transplant were reported to originate from several hundred expanded graft clones. Surviving recipient T cells and thymic progenitors accounted for the high day-60 TCRbeta diversity observed in some patients. The main origin of T-cell counts and diversity one year after transplant was newly produced T cells.

This clonotype was found a few times. The antigen remains unidentified. Preparing the TCRbeta library involved the use of unique molecular identifiers. TCRdb independently ran MiXCR on the PCR reads; one entry per CDR3 protein. Counted here are 500,000 to 750,000 distinct CDR3 sequences, under 15% occurring once; the ten biggest clones make up approximately 2.1%. The source was PBMCs, mostly from graft donor cells, collected 360 days after TCRalphabeta/CD19-depleted stem cell transplant. The clonotype comes from a male patient younger than 18 who had a stem cell transplant for acute myeloid leukemia, so the T cells may come from the graft donor.

CDR3 in DNA: TGCAGTTATCATGACAGGGGGCCCGAGCAGTACTTC. As protein: CSYHDRGPEQYF. V and J are TRBV20-1 and TRBJ2-7, with 10 bases lining up with TRBD1. Germline trimming cut 8 bases from V and 6 bases from J; bases unmatched to any gene: 7. This CDR3 spans 12 amino acids. Germline assignment: CDR1 DFQATT and CDR2 SNEGSKA (reference sequence).